The T cell receptor beta chain described here comes from a study of CD8+ T cells in alopecia areata. About the study: Patients given treatment had severity scored by the percentage of scalp area affected. Broader study findings: Scalp lesions, especially in alopecia totalis/universalis, had higher clonality than normal scalp.

Trimming pared 0 bases from V and 0 bases from J, leaving 6 bases between. From germline, CDR1 is SGHAT and CDR2 FQNNGV. This CDR3 is 15 amino acids long. Details on this clone: Its antigen remains unidentified.

Treatment meaning: oral pan-JAK inhibitor, 5-10 mg twice daily. Lesional scalp punch biopsies and peripheral blood were collected from alopecia areata patients. Cell sorting on a FACSAria was used to separate CD4+ and CD8+ T cells from the PBMCs. Extracted from the samples, RNA was reverse transcribed into cDNA to serve as the sequencing template. Assay used: immunoSEQ multiplex PCR; TCRdb lists only in-frame clones, some missing. Of 85,000 to 95,000 clones in the sample, around 71% were seen once. Sequencing used CD8+ T cells sorted from blood, obtained around week 44, from a patient treated with tofacitinib. V usage is TRBV11-2 and J usage is TRBJ2-1; D is unclear. The receptor's source is a human donor with alopecia areata. This CDR3 is CASSLDRGSYNEQFF. The CDR3 DNA sequence: TGTGCCAGCAGCTTAGATCGAGGCTCCTACAATGAGCAGTTCTTC.